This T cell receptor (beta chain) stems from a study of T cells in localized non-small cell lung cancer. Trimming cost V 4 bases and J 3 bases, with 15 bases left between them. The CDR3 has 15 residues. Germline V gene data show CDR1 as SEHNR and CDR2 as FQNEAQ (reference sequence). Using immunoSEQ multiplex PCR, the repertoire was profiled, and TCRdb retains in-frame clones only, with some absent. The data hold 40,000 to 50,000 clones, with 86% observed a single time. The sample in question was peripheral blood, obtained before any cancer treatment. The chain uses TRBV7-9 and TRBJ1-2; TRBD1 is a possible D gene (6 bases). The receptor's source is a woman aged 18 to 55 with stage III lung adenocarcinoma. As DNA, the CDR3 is TGTGCCAGCAGCTCCCAGGGGCAGGCTCACTATGGCTACACCTTC. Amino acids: CASSSQGQAHYGYTF.